Described below is a single T cell receptor (beta chain) sequence and its context. Trimming took 2 bases from V and 8 from J; bases not matched to a gene: 8. This CDR3 has 16 residues. Germline V gives CDR1 SGDLS, CDR2 YYNGEE. Per the study methods: Estimation of nucleated cell counts relied on the amplification of reference gene primers. Sequencing used immunoSEQ multiplex PCR; TCRdb keeps in-frame clones, though not all of them. D and trimming were read from the DNA, whereas the V and J calls and clone size are those reported in that table. The data contain roughly 63,000 clones, roughly 74% of them singletons. This entry belongs to a study of blood T cell repertoires in COVID-19. Across the study: From the United States, Italy and Spain came samples of acute and convalescent COVID-19. Sources were T cells, B-cell-depleted T cells, or PBMCs; the material itself was cDNA or gDNA.

The sample was peripheral blood. The TCR was taken from an elderly woman with acute or convalescent COVID-19. The rearrangement joins TRBV9 to TRBJ2-1; 12 bases match TRBD2. CDR3 in amino acids: CASSVLAGGDGDEQFF. The CDR3 coding sequence is TGTGCCAGCAGCGTTCTAGCGGGAGGGGATGGCGATGAGCAGTTCTTC.